This T cell receptor beta chain was captured by sequencing in a study of blood T cell repertoires in COVID-19. The wider study: PBMCs, B-cell-depleted T cells, or T cells provided the cDNA or gDNA that made up the material.

Study processing details: Amplification from reference gene primers served as the basis for estimated nucleated cell counts. This table comes from immunoSEQ multiplex PCR, and its TCRdb copy is limited to in-frame clones, with some not included. V and J calls and clone size are given by that table; D and trimming were obtained from the DNA. The sample includes some 110,000 clones, approximately 88% seen only once; the top ten take under 0.85%. The CDR3 totals 14 residues. V lost 2 bases and J lost 3, with 10 bases in between. Germline CDR1 is LGHDT and CDR2 is YNNKEL (reference sequence). Sequencing was carried out using peripheral blood. V is TRBV3-1 (or the pseudogene TRBV3-2) and J is TRBJ2-5; TRBD2 might be the D (6 bases). The source of this sequence is a woman in her seventies with acute or convalescent COVID-19. CDR3 residues: CASSQLGGEETQYF. The DNA of the CDR3 is TGTGCCAGCAGCCAACTAGGCGGGGAAGAGACCCAGTACTTC.